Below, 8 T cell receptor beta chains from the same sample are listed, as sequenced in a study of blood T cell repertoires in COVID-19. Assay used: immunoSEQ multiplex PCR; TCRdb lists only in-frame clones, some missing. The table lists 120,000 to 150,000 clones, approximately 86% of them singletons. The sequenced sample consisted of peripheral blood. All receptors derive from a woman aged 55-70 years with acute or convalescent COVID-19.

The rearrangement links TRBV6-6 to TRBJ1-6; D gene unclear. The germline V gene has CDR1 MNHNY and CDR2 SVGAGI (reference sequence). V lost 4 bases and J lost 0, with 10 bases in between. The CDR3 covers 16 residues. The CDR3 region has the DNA TGTGCCAGCAGTTCTATTCGTAGCTCCTATAATTCACCCCTCCACTTT. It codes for CASSSIRSSYNSPLHF.

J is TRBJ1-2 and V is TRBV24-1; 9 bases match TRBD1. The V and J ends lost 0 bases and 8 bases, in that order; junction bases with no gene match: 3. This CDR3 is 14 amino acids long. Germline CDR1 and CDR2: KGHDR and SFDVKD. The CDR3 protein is CATSDLTGGAGYTF. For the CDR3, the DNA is TGTGCCACCAGTGATTTGACAGGGGGCGCGGGCTACACCTTC.

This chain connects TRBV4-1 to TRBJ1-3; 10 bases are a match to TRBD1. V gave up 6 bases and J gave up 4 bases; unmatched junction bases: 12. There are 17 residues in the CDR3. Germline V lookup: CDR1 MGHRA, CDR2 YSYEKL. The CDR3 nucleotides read TGCGCCAGCAGTCATCCGGGACAGGGGAACTTAGGAAACACCATATATTTT. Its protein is CASSHPGQGNLGNTIYF.

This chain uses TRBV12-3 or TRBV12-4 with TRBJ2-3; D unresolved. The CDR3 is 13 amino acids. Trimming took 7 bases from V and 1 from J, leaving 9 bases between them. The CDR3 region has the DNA TGTGCCAGCACTCTTCGAGGCACAGATACGCAGTATTTT. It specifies CASTLRGTDTQYF.

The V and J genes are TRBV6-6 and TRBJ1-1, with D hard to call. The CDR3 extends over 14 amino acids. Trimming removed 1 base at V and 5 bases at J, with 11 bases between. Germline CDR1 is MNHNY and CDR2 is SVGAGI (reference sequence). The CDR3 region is CASSYYLRDTEAFF. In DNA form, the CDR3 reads TGTGCCAGCAGTTACTATTTGCGAGATACTGAAGCTTTCTTT.

CDR3 sequence: CASSSGTGGYEQYF. CDR3 nucleotides: TGTGCCAGCAGCTCAGGGACAGGGGGCTACGAGCAGTACTTC. This chain joins TRBV27 and TRBJ2-7, with 11 nucleotides matching TRBD1. Looked up from germline, CDR1 is MNHEY and CDR2 is SMNVEV (reference sequence). The CDR3 loop spans 14 amino acids. With V trimmed by 6 bases and J by 3 bases, 4 bases remained unmatched.

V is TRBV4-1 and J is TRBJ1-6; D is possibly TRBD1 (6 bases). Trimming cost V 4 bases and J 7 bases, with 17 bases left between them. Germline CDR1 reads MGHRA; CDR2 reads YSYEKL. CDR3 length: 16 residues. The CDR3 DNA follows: TGCGCCAGCAGCCTGCACAGGGCCCAGCCGAATTCACCCCTCCACTTT. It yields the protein CASSLHRAQPNSPLHF.

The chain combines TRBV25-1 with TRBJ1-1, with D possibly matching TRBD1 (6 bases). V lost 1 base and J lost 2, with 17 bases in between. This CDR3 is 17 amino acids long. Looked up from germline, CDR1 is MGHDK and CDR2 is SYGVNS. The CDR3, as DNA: TGTGCCAGCAGTGAATTAGGATTAAGGGGGTCCAACACTGAAGCTTTCTTT. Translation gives CASSELGLRGSNTEAFF.